These 5 T cell receptor beta chains originate from one sample sequenced in a study of cytomegalovirus exposure and HLA in healthy donors (dated by TCRdb to the late 2010s). Libraries were built with the immunoSEQ multiplex PCR assay. For the multiplex PCR, a mixture combining 60 forward primers for TCR Vbeta segments and 13 reverse primers for TCR Jbeta segments was used. Drawn from immuneACCESS, this table holds only the in-frame rearrangements with V and J called that TCRdb kept. Clones are partly lost; checked studies trace under half to an unresolved V gene and leave the rest unexplained. Present in this sample are about 180,000 clones, 84% of which were seen just once. The ten top clones hold about 0.4% of the sample. The sample was PBMCs. The receptor set was obtained from a boy between 2 and 10 years old in good health and CMV-seronegative.

J is TRBJ2-7 and V is TRBV5-8; 9 bases agree with TRBD2. Germline CDR1 and CDR2: SGHTS and YDEGEE. The CDR3 contains 16 residues. Losses at the gene ends were 8 bases for V and 2 bases for J; bases not matched to a gene: 14. The CDR3 spells CASNNPRASGTYEQYF. For the CDR3, the DNA is TGTGCCAGTAACAACCCCCGGGCTAGCGGGACCTACGAGCAGTACTTC.

The V and J genes are TRBV10-3 and TRBJ1-2; D unresolved. V lost 6 bases and J 4 bases, leaving 9 bases between the germline ends. The CDR3 covers 12 residues. Germline V gives CDR1 ENHRY, CDR2 SYGVKD. The CDR3 region is CAISPGSYGYTF. In DNA, the CDR3 is TGTGCCATCAGCCCCGGGAGCTATGGCTACACCTTC.

The gene calls are TRBV5-6 and TRBJ2-1; D unclear. Germline loops: CDR1 SGHDT, CDR2 YYEEEE. V was shortened by 2 bases and J by 7 bases, with 10 bases between the two germline ends. CDR3 length equals 13 residues. The CDR3 region is CASSFPSRNEQFF. The DNA for the CDR3 is TGTGCCAGCAGCTTTCCGTCTAGAAATGAGCAGTTCTTC.

The table lists this clone with a few counts. The genes are TRBV2 and TRBJ1-1; D ambiguous. The CDR3 is 14 residues long. Germline lookup yields CDR1 SNHLY and CDR2 FYNNEI. V was cut by 4 bases and J by 1 base, with 10 bases left in between. This CDR3 reads CASSVTGRNTEAFF. The CDR3 nucleotides are TGTGCCAGCAGTGTGACTGGTCGGAACACTGAAGCTTTCTTT.

The rearrangement uses TRBV10-3 and TRBJ2-7, with no clear D. This CDR3 is built from 13 residues. Per germline, CDR1 ENHRY and CDR2 SYGVKD. Trimming left V 7 bases short and J 0 bases short, with 10 bases between. The DNA of the CDR3 is TGTGCCATCAACTCTCCTGGCTCCTACGAGCAGTACTTC. Protein: CAINSPGSYEQYF.